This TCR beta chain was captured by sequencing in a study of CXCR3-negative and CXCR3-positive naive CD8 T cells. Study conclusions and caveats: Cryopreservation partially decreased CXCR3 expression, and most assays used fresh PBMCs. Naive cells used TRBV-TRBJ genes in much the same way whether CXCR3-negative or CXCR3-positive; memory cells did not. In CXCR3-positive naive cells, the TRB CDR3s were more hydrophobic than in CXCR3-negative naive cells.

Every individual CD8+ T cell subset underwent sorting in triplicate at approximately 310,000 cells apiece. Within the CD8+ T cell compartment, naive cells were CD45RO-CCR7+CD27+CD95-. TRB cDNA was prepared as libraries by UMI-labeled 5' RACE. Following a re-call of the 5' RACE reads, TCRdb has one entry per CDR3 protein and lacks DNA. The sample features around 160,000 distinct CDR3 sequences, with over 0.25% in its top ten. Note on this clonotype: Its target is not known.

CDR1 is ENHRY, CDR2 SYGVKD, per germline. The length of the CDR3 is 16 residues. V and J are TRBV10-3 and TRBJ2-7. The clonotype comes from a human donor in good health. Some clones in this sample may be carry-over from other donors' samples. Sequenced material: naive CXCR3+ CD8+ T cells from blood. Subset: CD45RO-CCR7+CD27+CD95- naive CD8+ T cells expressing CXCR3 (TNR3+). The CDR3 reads CAISETLAQFKYEQYF.